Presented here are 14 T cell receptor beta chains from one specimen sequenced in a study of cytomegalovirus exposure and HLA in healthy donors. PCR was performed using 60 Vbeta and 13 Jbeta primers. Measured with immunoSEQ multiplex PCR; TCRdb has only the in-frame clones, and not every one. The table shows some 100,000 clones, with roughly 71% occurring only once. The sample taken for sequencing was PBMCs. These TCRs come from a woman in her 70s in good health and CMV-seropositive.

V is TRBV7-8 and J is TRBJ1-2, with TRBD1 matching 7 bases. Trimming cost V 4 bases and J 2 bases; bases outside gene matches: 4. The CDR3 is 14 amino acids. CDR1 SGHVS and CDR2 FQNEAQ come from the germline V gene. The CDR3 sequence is CASSSTTGNYGYTF. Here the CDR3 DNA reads TGTGCCAGCAGCTCCACGACAGGGAACTATGGCTACACCTTC.

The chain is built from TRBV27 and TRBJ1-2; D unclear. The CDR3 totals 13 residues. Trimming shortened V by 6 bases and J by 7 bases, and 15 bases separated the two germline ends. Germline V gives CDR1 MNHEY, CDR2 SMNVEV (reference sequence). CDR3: CASRLLLGGGYTF. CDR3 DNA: TGTGCCAGCAGATTACTGCTTGGCGGTGGCTACACCTTC.

The CDR3 region is CASSGRQGNYGYTF. CDR3 bases: TGTGCCAGTAGTGGACGGCAGGGCAACTATGGCTACACCTTC. V gene TRBV19 combines with J gene TRBJ1-2; D may be TRBD1 (5 bases). This CDR3 is 14 amino acids long. Germline lookup yields CDR1 LNHDA and CDR2 SQIVND (reference sequence). Trimming pared 5 bases from V and 2 bases from J, leaving 12 bases between.

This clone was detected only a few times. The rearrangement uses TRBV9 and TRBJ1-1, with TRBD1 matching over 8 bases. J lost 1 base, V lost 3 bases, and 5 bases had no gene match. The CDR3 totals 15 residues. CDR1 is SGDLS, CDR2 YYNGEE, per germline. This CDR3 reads CASSGAGTGNTEAFF. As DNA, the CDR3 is TGTGCCAGCAGCGGCGCTGGGACAGGGAACACTGAAGCTTTCTTT. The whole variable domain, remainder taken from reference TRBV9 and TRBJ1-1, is DSGVTQTPKHLITATGQRVTLRCSPRSGDLSVYWYQQSLDQGLQFLIQYYNGEERAKGNILERFSAQQFPDLHSELNLSSLELGDSALYFCASSGAGTGNTEAFFGQGTRLTVV.

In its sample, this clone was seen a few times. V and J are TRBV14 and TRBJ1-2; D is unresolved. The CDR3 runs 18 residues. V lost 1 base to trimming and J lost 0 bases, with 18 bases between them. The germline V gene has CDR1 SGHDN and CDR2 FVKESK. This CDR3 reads CASSQAGTPFSANYGYTF. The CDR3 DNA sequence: TGTGCCAGCAGCCAAGCGGGTACCCCATTCTCCGCTAACTATGGCTACACCTTC.

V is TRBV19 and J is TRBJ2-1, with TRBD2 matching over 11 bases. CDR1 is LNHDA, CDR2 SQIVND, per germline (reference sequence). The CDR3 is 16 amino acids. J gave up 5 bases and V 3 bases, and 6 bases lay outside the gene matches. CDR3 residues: CASSIGSSGGNNEQFF. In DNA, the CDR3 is TGTGCCAGTAGTATTGGGTCTAGCGGGGGGAACAATGAGCAGTTCTTC.

For the CDR3, the DNA is TGTGCCAGCAGCCGACACAGGGGGGGCACAGATACGCAGTATTTT. This translates into CASSRHRGGTDTQYF. V and J are TRBV6-5 and TRBJ2-3, with 8 bases identical to TRBD1. Trimming removed 6 bases from V and 1 base from J; junction bases left unmatched: 6. The CDR3 has 15 residues. Germline CDR1 reads MNHEY; CDR2 reads SVGAGI.

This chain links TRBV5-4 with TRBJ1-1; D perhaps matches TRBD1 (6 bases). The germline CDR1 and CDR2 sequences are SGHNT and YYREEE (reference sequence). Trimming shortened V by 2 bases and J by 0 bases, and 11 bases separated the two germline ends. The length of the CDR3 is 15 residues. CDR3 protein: CASSFSDRLNTEAFF. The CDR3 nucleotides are TGTGCCAGCAGCTTTTCGGACAGATTGAACACTGAAGCTTTCTTT.

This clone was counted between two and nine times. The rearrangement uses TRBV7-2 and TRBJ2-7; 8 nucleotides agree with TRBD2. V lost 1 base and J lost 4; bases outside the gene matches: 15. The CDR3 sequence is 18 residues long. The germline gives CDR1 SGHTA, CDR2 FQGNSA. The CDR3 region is CASSLGWSGGGGLYEQYF. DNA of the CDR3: TGTGCCAGCAGCTTAGGGTGGTCGGGCGGCGGGGGGTTGTACGAGCAGTACTTC.

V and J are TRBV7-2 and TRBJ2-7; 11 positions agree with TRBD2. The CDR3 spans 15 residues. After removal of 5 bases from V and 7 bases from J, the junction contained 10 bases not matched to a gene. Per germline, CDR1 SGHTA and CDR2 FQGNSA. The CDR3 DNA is TGTGCCAGCAGCCTAAGACTAGCGGGGCCTGAAGAGCAGTACTTC. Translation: CASSLRLAGPEEQYF.

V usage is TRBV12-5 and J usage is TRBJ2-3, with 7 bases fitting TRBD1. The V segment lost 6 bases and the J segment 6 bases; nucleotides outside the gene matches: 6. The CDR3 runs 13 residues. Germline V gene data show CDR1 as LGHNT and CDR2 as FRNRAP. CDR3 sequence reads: CASGMTGTDTQYF. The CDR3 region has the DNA TGTGCTAGTGGGATGACAGGGACCGATACGCAGTATTTT.

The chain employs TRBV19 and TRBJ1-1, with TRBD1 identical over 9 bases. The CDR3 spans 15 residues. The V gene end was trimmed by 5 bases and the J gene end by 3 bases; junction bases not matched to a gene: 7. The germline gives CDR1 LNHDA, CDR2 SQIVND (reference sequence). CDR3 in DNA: TGTGCCAGTAGTCCACAGGACAGGGGCCACACTGAAGCTTTCTTT. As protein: CASSPQDRGHTEAFF.

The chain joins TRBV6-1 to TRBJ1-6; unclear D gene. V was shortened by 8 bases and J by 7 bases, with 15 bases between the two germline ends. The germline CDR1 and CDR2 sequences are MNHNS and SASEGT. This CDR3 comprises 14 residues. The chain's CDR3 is CASRVAVDNSPLHF. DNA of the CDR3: TGTGCCAGCCGCGTTGCGGTTGACAATTCACCCCTCCACTTT.

The CDR3 here is CASSLVRQATPEAFF. The CDR3 DNA is TGTGCCAGCAGCTTAGTTAGGCAGGCAACGCCTGAAGCTTTCTTT. The chain has TRBV11-2 and TRBJ1-1, with D unclear. Germline V CDR1 and CDR2: SGHAT, FQNNGV. V dropped 1 base and J dropped 6 bases, with 15 bases sitting between them. This CDR3 contains 15 residues.